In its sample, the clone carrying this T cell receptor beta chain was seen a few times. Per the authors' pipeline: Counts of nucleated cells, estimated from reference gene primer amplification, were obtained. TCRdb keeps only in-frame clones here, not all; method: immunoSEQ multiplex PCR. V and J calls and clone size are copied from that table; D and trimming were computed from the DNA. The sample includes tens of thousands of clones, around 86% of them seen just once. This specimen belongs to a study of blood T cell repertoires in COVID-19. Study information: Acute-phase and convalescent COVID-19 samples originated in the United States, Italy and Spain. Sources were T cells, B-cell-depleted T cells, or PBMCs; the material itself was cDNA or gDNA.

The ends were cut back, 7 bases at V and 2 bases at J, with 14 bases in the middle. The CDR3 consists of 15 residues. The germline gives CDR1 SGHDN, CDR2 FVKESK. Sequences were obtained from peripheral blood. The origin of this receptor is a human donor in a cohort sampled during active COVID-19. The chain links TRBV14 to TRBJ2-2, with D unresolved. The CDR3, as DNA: TGTGCCAGCACCAAAAATCCAGGAAACACCGGGGAGCTGTTTTTT. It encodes CASTKNPGNTGELFF.